This section outlines one T cell receptor beta chain sequence together with its context. Its specificity is not known. The assay was immunoSEQ multiplex PCR, and TCRdb's table has in-frame clones only and misses some. The table includes over 120,000 clones, about 93% detected once. The data stem from a study of graft-versus-host responses after intestinal transplantation. About the research overall: Multivisceral, liver-intestinal, or isolated intestinal transplants were received by the recipients. After anti-thymocyte globulin induction, recipients took tacrolimus and steroids for three to four years. Points from the study as a whole: GvH clonotypes were identified within recipient marrow, with a subset emerging first in ileum or blood. Circulating GvH clones peaking coincided with falling HvG clones soon after transplant.

Per germline, CDR1 SEHNR and CDR2 FQNEAQ (reference sequence). This CDR3 comprises 13 residues. Trimming shortened V by 3 bases and J by 6 bases, and 12 bases separated the two germline ends. The origin of this receptor is a human donor who received an intestinal transplant. The J gene is TRBJ2-7, the V gene TRBV7-9, with D perhaps TRBD2 (6 bases). Sequencing was performed on unstimulated CD4+ T cells sorted from spleen or lymph node cells, taken before intestinal transplant. The CDR3 DNA reads as TGTGCCAGCAGCTTTGCGGGGTCCGGCGAGCAGTACTTC. Translating gives CASSFAGSGEQYF. Complete variable domain (other parts from reference TRBV7-9 and TRBJ2-7): DTGVSQNPRHKITKRGQNVTFRCDPISEHNRLYWYRQTLGQGPEFLTYFQNEAQLEKSRLLSDRFSAERPKGSFSTLEIQRTEQGDSAMYLCASSFAGSGEQYFGPGTRLTVT.